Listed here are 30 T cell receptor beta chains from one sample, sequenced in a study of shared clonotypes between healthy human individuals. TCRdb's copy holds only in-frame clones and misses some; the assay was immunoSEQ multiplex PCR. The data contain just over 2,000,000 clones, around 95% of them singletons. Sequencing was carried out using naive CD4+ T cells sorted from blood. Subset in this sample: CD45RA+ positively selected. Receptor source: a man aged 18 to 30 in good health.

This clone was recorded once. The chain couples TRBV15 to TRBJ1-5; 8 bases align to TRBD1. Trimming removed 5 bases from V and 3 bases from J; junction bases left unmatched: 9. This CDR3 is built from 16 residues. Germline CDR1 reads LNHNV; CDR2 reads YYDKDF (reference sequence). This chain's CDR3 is CATSGGRQGLNQPQHF. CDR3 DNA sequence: TGTGCCACCAGCGGAGGGAGACAGGGGCTCAATCAGCCCCAGCATTTT.

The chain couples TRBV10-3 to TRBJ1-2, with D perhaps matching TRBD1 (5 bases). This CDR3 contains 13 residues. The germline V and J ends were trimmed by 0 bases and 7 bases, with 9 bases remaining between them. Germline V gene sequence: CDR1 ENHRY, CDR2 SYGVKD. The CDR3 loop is CAISESIGAGYTF. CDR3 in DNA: TGTGCCATCAGTGAGTCGATCGGGGCTGGCTACACCTTC.

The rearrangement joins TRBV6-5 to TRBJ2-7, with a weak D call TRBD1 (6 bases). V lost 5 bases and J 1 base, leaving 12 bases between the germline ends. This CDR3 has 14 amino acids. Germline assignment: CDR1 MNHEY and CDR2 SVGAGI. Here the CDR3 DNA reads TGTGCCAGCAGTGACGGGACAATGTCCTACGAGCAGTACTTC. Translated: CASSDGTMSYEQYF.

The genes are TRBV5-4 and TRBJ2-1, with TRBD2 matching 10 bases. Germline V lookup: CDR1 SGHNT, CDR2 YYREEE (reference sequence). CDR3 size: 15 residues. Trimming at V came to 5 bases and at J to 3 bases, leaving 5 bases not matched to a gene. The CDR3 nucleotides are TGTGCCAGCAGATCGGGACTAGCGAGCTACAATGAGCAGTTCTTC. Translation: CASRSGLASYNEQFF.

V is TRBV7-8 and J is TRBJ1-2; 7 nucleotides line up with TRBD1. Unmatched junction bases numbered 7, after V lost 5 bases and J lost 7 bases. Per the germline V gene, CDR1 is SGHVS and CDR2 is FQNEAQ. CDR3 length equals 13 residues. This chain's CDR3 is CASSPDRAAGYTF. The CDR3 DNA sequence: TGTGCCAGCAGCCCCGACAGGGCGGCTGGCTACACCTTC.

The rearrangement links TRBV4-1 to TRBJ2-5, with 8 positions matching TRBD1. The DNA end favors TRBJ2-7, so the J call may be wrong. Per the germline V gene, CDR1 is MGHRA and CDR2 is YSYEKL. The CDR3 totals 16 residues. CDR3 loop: CASSHVTGGSPYEQYF. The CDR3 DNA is TGCGCCAGCAGCCACGTAACAGGGGGGTCTCCCTACGAGCAGTACTTC.

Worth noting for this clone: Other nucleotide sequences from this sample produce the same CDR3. Here the CDR3 DNA reads TGTGCCTGGAGCGTCCGGGACAGGGTGGGCAATGAGCAGTTCTTC. Its translation: CAWSVRDRVGNEQFF. The V call is TRBV30, the J call TRBJ2-1; 9 bases align to TRBD1. CDR3 length: 15 residues. Trimming cost V 3 bases and J 6 bases; bases outside gene matches: 9. CDR1 GTSNPN and CDR2 SVGIG come from the germline V gene (reference sequence).

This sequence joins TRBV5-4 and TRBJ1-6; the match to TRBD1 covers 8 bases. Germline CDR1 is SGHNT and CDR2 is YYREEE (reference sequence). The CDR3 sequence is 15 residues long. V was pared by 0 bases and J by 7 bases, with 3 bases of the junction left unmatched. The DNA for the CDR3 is TGTGCCAGCAGCTTGGGGACAGGGCGAAATTCACCCCTCCACTTT. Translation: CASSLGTGRNSPLHF.

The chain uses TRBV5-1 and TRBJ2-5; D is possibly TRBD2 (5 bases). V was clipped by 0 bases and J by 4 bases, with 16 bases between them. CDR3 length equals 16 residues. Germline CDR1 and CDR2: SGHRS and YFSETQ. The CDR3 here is CASSLARPGIGETQYF. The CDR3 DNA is TGCGCCAGCAGCTTGGCTCGTCCGGGGATAGGAGAGACCCAGTACTTC.

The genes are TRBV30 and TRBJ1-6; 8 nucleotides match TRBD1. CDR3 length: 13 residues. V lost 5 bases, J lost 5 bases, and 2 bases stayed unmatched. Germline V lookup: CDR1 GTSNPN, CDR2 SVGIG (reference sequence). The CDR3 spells CAWGDRHNSPLHF. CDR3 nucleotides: TGTGCCTGGGGGGACAGGCATAATTCACCCCTCCACTTT.

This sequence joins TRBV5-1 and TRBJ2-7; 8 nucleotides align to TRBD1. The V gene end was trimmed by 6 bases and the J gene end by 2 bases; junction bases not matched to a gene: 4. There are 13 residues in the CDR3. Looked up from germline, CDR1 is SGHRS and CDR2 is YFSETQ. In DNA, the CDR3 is TGCGCCAGCAAGGGACAGGCCACCTACGAGCAGTACTTC. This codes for CASKGQATYEQYF.

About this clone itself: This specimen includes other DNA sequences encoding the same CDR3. The CDR3 reads CAWSLQGPTEAFF. The CDR3 DNA follows: TGTGCCTGGAGTCTTCAGGGGCCCACTGAAGCTTTCTTT. The gene calls are TRBV30 and TRBJ1-1; D might be TRBD1 (6 bases). The CDR3 has 13 residues. V lost 2 bases to trimming and J lost 4 bases, with 11 bases between them. CDR1 and CDR2 (germline): GTSNPN, SVGIG (reference sequence).

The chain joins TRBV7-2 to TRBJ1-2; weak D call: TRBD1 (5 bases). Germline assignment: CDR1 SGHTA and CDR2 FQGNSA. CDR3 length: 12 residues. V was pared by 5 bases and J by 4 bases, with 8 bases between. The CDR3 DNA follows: TGTGCCAGCAGCCAAGGGGCCTATGGCTACACCTTC. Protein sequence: CASSQGAYGYTF.

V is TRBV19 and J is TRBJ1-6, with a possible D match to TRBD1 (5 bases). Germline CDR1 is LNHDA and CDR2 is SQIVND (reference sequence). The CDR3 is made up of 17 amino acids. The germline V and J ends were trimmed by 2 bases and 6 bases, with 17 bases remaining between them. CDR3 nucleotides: TGTGCCAGTAGTATACTCCTCGGGGGAGGCGTTAATTCACCCCTCCACTTT. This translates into CASSILLGGGVNSPLHF.

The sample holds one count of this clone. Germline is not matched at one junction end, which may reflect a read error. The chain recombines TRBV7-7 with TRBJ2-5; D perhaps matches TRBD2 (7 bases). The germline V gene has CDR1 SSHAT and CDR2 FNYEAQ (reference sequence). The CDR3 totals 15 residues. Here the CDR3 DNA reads TGTGCTAGCAGTTCAGTGGGGGGGACACAAGAGACCCAGTACTTC. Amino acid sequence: CASSSVGGTQETQYF.

CDR3 coding DNA: TGTGCCAGCAGCTTGACAGGGAGGCCCTCTGGAAACACCATATATTTT. It codes for CASSLTGRPSGNTIYF. V and J are TRBV5-6 and TRBJ1-3, with D possibly being TRBD1 (6 bases). CDR1 is SGHDT, CDR2 YYEEEE, per germline. There are 16 residues in the CDR3. Trimming left V 1 base short and J 0 bases short, with 11 bases between.

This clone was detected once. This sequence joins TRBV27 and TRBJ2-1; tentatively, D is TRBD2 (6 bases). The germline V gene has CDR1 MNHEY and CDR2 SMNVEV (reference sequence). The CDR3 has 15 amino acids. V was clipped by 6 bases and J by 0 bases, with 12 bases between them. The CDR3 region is CASRRDGSSYNEQFF. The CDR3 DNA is TGTGCCAGCAGACGAGACGGGAGCTCCTACAATGAGCAGTTCTTC.

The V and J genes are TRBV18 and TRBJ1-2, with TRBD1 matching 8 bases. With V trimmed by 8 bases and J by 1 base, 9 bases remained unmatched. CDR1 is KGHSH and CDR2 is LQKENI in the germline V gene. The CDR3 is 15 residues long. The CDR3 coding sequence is TGTGCCAGCCGAATCCTGGGACAGGATAACTATGGCTACACCTTC. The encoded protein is CASRILGQDNYGYTF.

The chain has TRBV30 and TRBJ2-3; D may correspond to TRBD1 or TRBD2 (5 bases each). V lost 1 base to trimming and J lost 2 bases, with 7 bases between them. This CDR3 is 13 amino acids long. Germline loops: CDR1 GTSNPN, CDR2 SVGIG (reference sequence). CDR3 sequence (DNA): TGTGCCTGGAGTGACGGGACCACAGATACGCAGTATTTT. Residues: CAWSDGTTDTQYF.

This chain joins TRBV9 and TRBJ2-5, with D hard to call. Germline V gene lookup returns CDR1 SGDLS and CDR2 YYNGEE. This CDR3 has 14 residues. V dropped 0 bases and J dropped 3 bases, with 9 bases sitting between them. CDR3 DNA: TGTGCCAGCAGCGTAGAGGATTTCAAAGAGACCCAGTACTTC. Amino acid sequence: CASSVEDFKETQYF.

The DNA of the CDR3 is TGTGCCAGCAGCCCTAGGACAGTCAGCACAGATACGCAGTATTTT. Residues: CASSPRTVSTDTQYF. The chain is built from TRBV5-6 and TRBJ2-3; perhaps TRBD1 as D (6 bases). This CDR3 is built from 15 residues. V dropped 4 bases and J dropped 0 bases, with 12 bases sitting between them. Germline V CDR1 and CDR2: SGHDT, YYEEEE.

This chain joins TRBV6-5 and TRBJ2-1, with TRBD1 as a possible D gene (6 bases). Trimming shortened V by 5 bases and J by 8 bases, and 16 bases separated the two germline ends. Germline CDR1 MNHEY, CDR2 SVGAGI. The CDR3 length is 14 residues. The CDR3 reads CASSTLRQADEQFF. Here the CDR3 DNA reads TGTGCCAGCAGTACCCTCCGACAGGCGGATGAGCAGTTCTTC.

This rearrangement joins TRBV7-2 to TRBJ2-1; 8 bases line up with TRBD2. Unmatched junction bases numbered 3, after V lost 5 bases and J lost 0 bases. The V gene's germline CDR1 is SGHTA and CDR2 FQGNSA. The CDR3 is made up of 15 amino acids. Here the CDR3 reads CASSPSGHSYNEQFF. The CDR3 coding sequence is TGTGCCAGCAGCCCTAGCGGGCACTCCTACAATGAGCAGTTCTTC.

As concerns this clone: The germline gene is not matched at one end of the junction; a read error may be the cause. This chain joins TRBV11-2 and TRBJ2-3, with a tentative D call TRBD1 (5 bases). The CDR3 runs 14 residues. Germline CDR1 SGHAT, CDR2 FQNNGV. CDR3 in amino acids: CASTLLTGQDTQYF. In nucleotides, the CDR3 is TGTGCCAGCACCTTACTAACAGGTCAAGATACGCAGTATTTT.

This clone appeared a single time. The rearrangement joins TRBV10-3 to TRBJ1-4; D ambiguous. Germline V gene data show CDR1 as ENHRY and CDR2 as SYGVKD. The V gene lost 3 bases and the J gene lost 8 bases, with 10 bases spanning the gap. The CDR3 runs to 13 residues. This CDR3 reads CAISEMALEKLFF. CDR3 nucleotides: TGTGCCATCAGTGAAATGGCCCTCGAAAAACTGTTTTTT.

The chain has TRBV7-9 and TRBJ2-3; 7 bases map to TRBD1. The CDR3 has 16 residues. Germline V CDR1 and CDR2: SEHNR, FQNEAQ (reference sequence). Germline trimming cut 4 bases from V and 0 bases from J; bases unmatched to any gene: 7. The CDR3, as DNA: TGTGCCAGCAGCTACCGACAGGGTACGAGCACAGATACGCAGTATTTT. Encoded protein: CASSYRQGTSTDTQYF.

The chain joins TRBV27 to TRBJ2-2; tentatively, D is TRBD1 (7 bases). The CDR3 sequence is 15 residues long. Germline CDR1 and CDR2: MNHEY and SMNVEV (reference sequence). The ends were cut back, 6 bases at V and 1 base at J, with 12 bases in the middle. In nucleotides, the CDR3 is TGTGCCAGCAGGCGGGACAGCCTGAACACCGGGGAGCTGTTTTTT. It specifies CASRRDSLNTGELFF.

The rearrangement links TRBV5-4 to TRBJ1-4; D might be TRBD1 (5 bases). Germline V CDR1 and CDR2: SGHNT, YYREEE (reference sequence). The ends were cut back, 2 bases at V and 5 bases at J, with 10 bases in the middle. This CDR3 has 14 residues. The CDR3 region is CASSFRAPNEKLFF. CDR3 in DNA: TGTGCCAGCAGCTTCAGGGCGCCCAATGAAAAACTGTTTTTT.

CDR3 in DNA: TGTGCCAGCAGCTTAGCTTTGGACGGTTCCTACGAGCAGTACTTC. Protein product: CASSLALDGSYEQYF. The chain links TRBV7-6 to TRBJ2-7; no clear D. The V gene's germline CDR1 is SGHVS and CDR2 FNYEAQ. Trimming removed 0 bases from V and 1 base from J, with 10 bases in between. The CDR3 totals 15 residues.

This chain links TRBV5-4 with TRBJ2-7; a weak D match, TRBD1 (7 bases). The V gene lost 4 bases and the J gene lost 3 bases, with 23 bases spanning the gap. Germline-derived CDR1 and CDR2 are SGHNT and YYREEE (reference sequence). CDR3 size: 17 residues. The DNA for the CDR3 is TGTGCCAGCAGCCGCGGGACAGAAGGAAGGGGCGACTACGAGCAGTACTTC. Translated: CASSRGTEGRGDYEQYF.